This T cell receptor beta chain was retrieved from a study of blood T cells in healthy people across ages. Findings and limits, study-wide: It was the long-lived donors that had more naive CD4+ cells and higher diversity than aged donors.

Unmatched junction bases numbered 16, after V lost 6 bases and J lost 8 bases. This CDR3 is 16 amino acids long. Points on this clonotype: Its antigen is unidentified.

A sample-barcoded 5' primer and a J-beta primer mix were used in a second PCR of roughly 7 to 11 cycles. TCRdb re-called the 5' RACE reads through MiXCR, storing one row per CDR3 protein. The sample shows 700,000 to 850,000 distinct CDR3 sequences, 40% to 65% of them seen only once. Sequenced sample: blood. The chain couples TRBV12-3 or TRBV12-4 to TRBJ1-2; 9 bases map to TRBD1. The receptor was isolated from an elderly man in good health. CDR3 nucleotides: TGTGCCAGCAGCCGAACGACAGGGGGACTGGGTGCGGGCTACACCTTC. This codes for CASSRTTGGLGAGYTF.